The 31 T cell receptor beta chains given below trace back to one sample, sequenced in a study of blood T cells in healthy people across ages. Through a sample-barcoded 5' primer and a J-beta primer mix, a second PCR was run for roughly 7 to 12 cycles. MiXCR, run by TCRdb on the 5' RACE reads, gives a single entry per CDR3 protein. There are 650,000 to 800,000 distinct CDR3 sequences in the sample; over 40% occur only once, and roughly 14% lies in the top ten. Sequencing used blood. The source is a woman aged 80 or over in good health.

This clonotype occurred a few times. The rearrangement joins TRBV20-1 to TRBJ1-6, with TRBD1 identical over 7 bases. J gave up 3 bases and V 3 bases, and 8 bases lay outside the gene matches. The length of the CDR3 is 16 residues. The germline V gene has CDR1 DFQATT and CDR2 SNEGSKA (reference sequence). The CDR3 loop reads CSASPQGQSYNSPLHF. The CDR3 DNA follows: TGCAGTGCTAGCCCCCAGGGACAGAGCTATAATTCACCCCTCCACTTT.

This clonotype came up once. A much larger clonotype is one base distant, so this may be a read error. CDR3 nucleotides: TGTGCCAGCAAGGACTCCGGCAGCAATCAGCCCCAGCATTTT. This gives the protein CASKDSGSNQPQHF. The chain joins TRBV28 to TRBJ1-5; D gene ambiguous. Germline CDR1 reads MDHEN; CDR2 reads SYDVKM. The V and J ends lost 7 bases and 1 base respectively, with 11 bases between them. CDR3 length equals 14 residues.

This chain joins TRBV4-2 and TRBJ2-1; 10 bases agree with TRBD2. This CDR3 region has 15 residues. Germline loops: CDR1 LGHNA, CDR2 YNFKEQ. The J segment lost 4 bases and the V segment lost 7 bases, leaving 7 bases of the junction unmatched. CDR3 DNA: TGTGCCAGCACCATTGGACTAGCGGCTTACAATGAGCAGTTCTTC. Translated: CASTIGLAAYNEQFF.

The CDR3: CASSLRRGGSYEQYF. CDR3 in DNA: TGTGCCAGCAGCTTAAGGCGGGGGGGCTCCTACGAGCAGTACTTC. The J gene is TRBJ2-7, the V gene TRBV7-2, with 9 bases fitting TRBD2. The CDR3 has 15 residues. CDR1 SGHTA and CDR2 FQGNSA come from the germline V gene. V gave up 2 bases and J gave up 0 bases; unmatched junction bases: 2.

The rearrangement links TRBV13 to TRBJ2-5; TRBD2 aligns across 7 bases. Trimming removed 4 bases from V and 4 bases from J; junction bases left unmatched: 15. Germline V gene lookup returns CDR1 PRHDT and CDR2 FYEKMQ (reference sequence). This CDR3 has 17 residues. CDR3 amino acids: CASSSRPRLATGETQYF. The CDR3 DNA is TGTGCCAGCAGCTCCCGTCCCCGACTAGCTACGGGAGAGACCCAGTACTTC.

The V and J genes are TRBV15 and TRBJ2-4; D gene unclear. V gave up 0 bases and J gave up 13 bases, with 13 bases separating them. Germline V lookup: CDR1 LNHNV, CDR2 YYDKDF (reference sequence). This CDR3 is built from 13 residues. Here the CDR3 DNA reads TGTGCCACCAGCAGAGATAGGAAACAAGAGCAGTACTTC. Translating it yields CATSRDRKQEQYF. Drawing the rest from reference TRBV15 and TRBJ2-4, the complete variable domain is DAMVIQNPRYQVTQFGKPVTLSCSQTLNHNVMYWYQQKSSQAPKLLFHYYDKDFNNEADTPDNFQSRRPNTSFCFLDIRSPGLGDTAMYLCATSRDRKQEQYFGAGTRLSVL.

This clonotype was detected many times. V is TRBV28 and J is TRBJ2-7, with a possible D match to TRBD1 (6 bases). This CDR3 comprises 15 residues. Germline V gives CDR1 MDHEN, CDR2 SYDVKM. The V end lost 3 bases, the J end lost 1 base, and 13 bases lay between the germline ends. The CDR3 region is CASSFKPDRSYEQYF. CDR3 sequence (DNA): TGTGCCAGCAGTTTCAAACCGGACAGATCCTACGAGCAGTACTTC.

Of note for this clonotype: A much larger clonotype is one base distant, so this may be a read error. This chain links TRBV29-1 with TRBJ2-1, with D perhaps TRBD1 or TRBD2 (5 bases each). V was clipped by 2 bases and J by 13 bases, with 24 bases between them. Germline V CDR1 and CDR2: SQVTM, ANQGSEA. This CDR3 is 15 amino acids long. The CDR3 is CSVENGRATWETQFF. CDR3 DNA: TGCAGCGTTGAAAACGGCAGGGCCACTTGGGAGACCCAGTTCTTC.

The rearrangement joins TRBV9 to TRBJ2-7; the D is unclear. There are 13 residues in the CDR3. The V and J ends lost 0 bases and 10 bases respectively, with 14 bases between them. Germline lookup yields CDR1 SGDLS and CDR2 YYNGEE. The CDR3 DNA follows: TGTGCCAGCAGCGTAGATCCGGGCTCCCAACAGTACTTC. Its protein product is CASSVDPGSQQYF.

This clonotype was seen repeatedly, ten times or more. The V call is TRBV7-2, the J call TRBJ2-5; possibly TRBD2 for D (5 bases). CDR3 size: 15 residues. Between the trimmed V and J ends, which lost 4 bases and 1 base, there was a span of 13 bases. Germline CDR1 and CDR2: SGHTA and FQGNSA. The CDR3 DNA reads TGTGCCAGCAGCTATTCACTAGGCCCCCAAGAGACCCAGTACTTC. Its translation: CASSYSLGPQETQYF.

This clonotype was seen ten or more times. The J gene is TRBJ1-6, the V gene TRBV5-1, with D possibly matching TRBD1 (5 bases). This CDR3 region has 16 residues. Between the trimmed V and J ends, which lost 0 bases and 8 bases, there was a span of 15 bases. The V gene's germline CDR1 is SGHRS and CDR2 YFSETQ. The DNA for the CDR3 is TGCGCCAGCAGCTTGGGAGGACTCGAAGGGGATTCACCCCTCCACTTT. Translation gives CASSLGGLEGDSPLHF.

Regarding this clonotype: This may stem from a read error, because a much larger clone lies one nucleotide away. The J gene is TRBJ2-2, the V gene TRBV6-4; D possibly corresponds to TRBD2 (6 bases). The CDR3 extends over 16 amino acids. Germline V gene sequence: CDR1 MRHNA, CDR2 SNTAGT. The CDR3 DNA reads TGTGCCAGCGGTGAGAGGGCTGCTAGCGACACCGGGGAGCTGTTTTTT. This gives the protein CASGERAASDTGELFF.

The chain recombines TRBV10-3 with TRBJ2-2; D tentatively fits TRBD1 or TRBD2 (7 bases each). Germline CDR1 is ENHRY and CDR2 is SYGVKD. The CDR3 totals 14 residues. The V end lost 2 bases, the J end lost 12 bases, and 16 bases lay between the germline ends. The CDR3 DNA is TGTGCCATCAGTGAGACAGGGAGGGACAGTAAGCTGTTTTTT. Amino acids: CAISETGRDSKLFF.

V and J are TRBV6-5 and TRBJ1-1, with D maybe TRBD1 (5 bases). The germline V gene has CDR1 MNHEY and CDR2 SVGAGI. The CDR3 is 12 amino acids. Deletions cut 6 bases from V and 11 bases from J, with 16 bases between. The CDR3 bases are TGTGCCAGCAGCCCCCGGGGCTTCGGGGCTTTCTTT. Residues: CASSPRGFGAFF.

This clonotype was detected many times. This sequence joins TRBV5-1 and TRBJ2-1; TRBD1 aligns across 8 bases. The CDR3 extends over 12 amino acids. The germline V gene has CDR1 SGHRS and CDR2 YFSETQ. After removal of 1 base from V and 12 bases from J, the junction contained 3 bases not matched to a gene. CDR3 nucleotide sequence: TGCGCCAGCAGCTTGACAGGGGGACCGCAGTTCTTC. Encoded protein: CASSLTGGPQFF.

This clonotype was counted only a few times. V gene TRBV28 combines with J gene TRBJ1-1; no reliable D call. CDR3 length: 15 amino acids. Germline V gives CDR1 MDHEN, CDR2 SYDVKM. V was cut by 6 bases and J by 3 bases, with 17 bases left in between. In DNA form, the CDR3 reads TGTGCCAGCAGGGCTTCTATGGGGTCGTACACTGAAGCTTTCTTT. Its protein product is CASRASMGSYTEAFF.

The J gene is TRBJ2-7, the V gene TRBV4-2; D tentatively reads TRBD1 or TRBD2 (5 bases each). Trimming left V 2 bases short and J 4 bases short, with 18 bases between. The CDR3 has 16 amino acids. Germline V CDR1 and CDR2: LGHNA, YNFKEQ. The CDR3 reads CASSQPMGTANYEQYF. CDR3 DNA sequence: TGTGCCAGCAGCCAACCAATGGGGACGGCCAATTACGAGCAGTACTTC.

Notes on this clonotype: Being one base from a much bigger clone, this may be a read error. CDR3 DNA sequence: TGTGTCAGCAGTCCTATGGTCCGAAGGGGGCCCTACGAGCAGTACTTC. Translated, it gives CVSSPMVRRGPYEQYF. J is TRBJ2-7 and V is TRBV28, with 7 nucleotides matching TRBD1. The CDR3 length is 16 residues. Germline-derived CDR1 and CDR2 are MDHEN and SYDVKM.

With respect to this clonotype: Given a much more abundant clone one base away, this may be a read error. The genes are TRBV7-3 and TRBJ2-1, with D possibly TRBD2 on 5 matching bases. The DNA end is a closer match to TRBJ2-7, so the J assignment may be wrong. The germline V gene encodes CDR1 SGHTA and CDR2 FQGTGA. The CDR3 is 15 residues long. This CDR3 is CASSYSAGMYNEQYF. CDR3 coding DNA: TGTGCCAGCAGCTACTCCGCGGGCATGTACAATGAGCAGTACTTC.

This clonotype was recorded many times. This chain connects TRBV6-5 to TRBJ2-1, with TRBD1 matching 10 bases. The CDR3 is made up of 14 amino acids. Unmatched junction bases numbered 2, after V lost 6 bases and J lost 3 bases. CDR1 MNHEY and CDR2 SVGAGI come from the germline V gene. The DNA for the CDR3 is TGTGCCAGCAGAGACAGGGGGCTCTACAATGAGCAGTTCTTC. Translated, it gives CASRDRGLYNEQFF.

The chain couples TRBV27 to TRBJ1-4, with D hard to call. The V gene lost 3 bases and the J gene lost 7 bases, with 18 bases spanning the gap. The CDR3 is 16 residues long. The germline gives CDR1 MNHEY, CDR2 SMNVEV (reference sequence). The CDR3 bases are TGTGCCAGCAGTTTCGTAGGACCACGAGGGAGTGAAAAACTGTTTTTT. This encodes CASSFVGPRGSEKLFF.

This clonotype came up many times. This chain uses TRBV28 with TRBJ2-7; TRBD2 agrees at 10 bases. V shed 6 bases and J 3 bases; nucleotides not matched to a gene: 5. Germline V gene data show CDR1 as MDHEN and CDR2 as SYDVKM. The CDR3 has 14 amino acids. The CDR3 here is CASRPGLASYEQYF. In DNA form, the CDR3 reads TGTGCCAGCAGACCGGGACTAGCGAGCTACGAGCAGTACTTC. Full variable domain (rest looked up from reference TRBV28 and TRBJ2-7): DVKVTQSSRYLVKRTGEKVFLECVQDMDHENMFWYRQDPGLGLRLIYFSYDVKMKEKGDIPEGYSVSREKKERFSLILESASTNQTSMYLCASRPGLASYEQYFGPGTRLTVT.

The chain employs TRBV5-1 and TRBJ2-5; 7 bases line up with TRBD1. The CDR3 loop spans 17 amino acids. CDR1 and CDR2 (germline): SGHRS, YFSETQ. J lost 5 bases, V lost 0 bases, and 13 bases had no gene match. CDR3 DNA sequence: TGCGCCAGCAGCTTGGATTCTACGGATAGGGGGCTGGAGACCCAGTACTTC. It yields the protein CASSLDSTDRGLETQYF.

This clonotype was recorded at least ten times. The chain joins TRBV9 to TRBJ2-5, with unresolved D. CDR3 length: 17 amino acids. V dropped 0 bases and J dropped 4 bases, with 19 bases sitting between them. Germline CDR1 SGDLS, CDR2 YYNGEE. Here the CDR3 DNA reads TGTGCCAGCAGCGTAGCTTTCTGCCGCCCCACTCCAGAGACCCAGTACTTC. This codes for CASSVAFCRPTPETQYF.

The chain has TRBV7-9 and TRBJ2-1; D possibly corresponds to TRBD2 (6 bases). V lost 7 bases and J lost 7, with 17 bases in between. Germline CDR1 is SEHNR and CDR2 is FQNEAQ (reference sequence). This CDR3 has 14 amino acids. The chain's CDR3 is CASTGAGYYNEQFF. In nucleotides, the CDR3 is TGTGCCAGCACCGGGGCGGGATACTATAATGAGCAGTTCTTC.

The chain uses TRBV2 and TRBJ2-7; D ambiguous. Germline V CDR1 and CDR2: SNHLY, FYNNEI. CDR3 size: 13 residues. V dropped 6 bases and J dropped 7 bases, with 16 bases sitting between them. CDR3: CASRLHSTAEQYF. DNA of the CDR3: TGTGCCAGCAGACTCCATTCCACAGCTGAGCAGTACTTC. The full variable domain, in which reference TRBV2 and TRBJ2-7 provide the parts outside the CDR3, is EPEVTQTPSHQVTQMGQEVILRCVPISNHLYFYWYRQILGQKVEFLVSFYNNEISEKSEIFDDQFSVERPDGSNFTLKIRSTKLEDSAMYFCASRLHSTAEQYFGPGTRLTVT.

The rearrangement links TRBV20-1 to TRBJ1-2; no firm D call. Trimming shortened V by 3 bases and J by 4 bases, and 15 bases separated the two germline ends. CDR1 is DFQATT, CDR2 SNEGSKA, per germline (reference sequence). This CDR3 region has 14 residues. The CDR3 sequence is CSARAGGISYGYTF. CDR3 sequence (DNA): TGCAGTGCTAGGGCAGGAGGTATTAGCTATGGCTACACCTTC.

The chain carries TRBV12-3 or TRBV12-4 and TRBJ2-3; tentatively, D is TRBD1 (6 bases). The V end lost 9 bases, the J end lost 2 bases, and 21 bases lay between the germline ends. The CDR3 totals 16 residues. This CDR3 is CASSPGQGPLTDTQYF. The CDR3 DNA reads TGTGCCAGTAGTCCCGGCCAGGGGCCTCTCACAGATACGCAGTATTTT.

At least ten counts were recorded for this clonotype. This chain connects TRBV20-1 to TRBJ2-7; 11 bases align to TRBD2. The CDR3 has 15 amino acids. Trimming took 2 bases from V and 3 from J; bases not matched to a gene: 6. Germline CDR1 reads DFQATT; CDR2 reads SNEGSKA (reference sequence). In DNA form, the CDR3 reads TGCAGTGCTAGACCCACCGGGACTAGCGGCTACGAGCAGTACTTC. Translation gives CSARPTGTSGYEQYF.

This clonotype was recorded at least ten times. The chain recombines TRBV28 with TRBJ1-6; TRBD1 agrees at 7 bases. V dropped 5 bases and J dropped 4; count of bases not matched to a gene: 8. Germline V CDR1 and CDR2: MDHEN, SYDVKM. This CDR3 region has 16 residues. CDR3 residues: CASSLSRDRYNSPLHF. CDR3 nucleotides: TGTGCCAGCAGTCTCAGCCGGGACAGATATAATTCACCCCTCCACTTT.

This clonotype has just one count. A much larger clone is a single base away; this may be a read error. The J gene is TRBJ2-3, the V gene TRBV24-1; a possible D gene is TRBD1 (6 bases). Germline CDR1 and CDR2: KGHDR and SFDVKD. The CDR3 covers 14 residues. The DNA for the CDR3 is TGTGCCACCTCTTCGGGACACGACACAGGTACGCAGTATTTT. Its translation: CATSSGHDTGTQYF.